This entry describes one T cell receptor (beta chain). As yet, its antigen is unknown. 60 Vbeta and 13 Jbeta primers were used in PCR. Libraries were prepared by immunoSEQ multiplex PCR; TCRdb keeps only in-frame clonotypes and omits some of them. The table lists some 80,000 clones, around 9.1% of them singletons. This entry comes from a study of cytomegalovirus exposure and HLA in healthy donors. The study, taken as a whole, reports: An analysis was carried out at a later point. It showed that HLA-associated TCR beta chains were more clonally expanded than equally common non-associated chains.

V lost 0 bases to trimming and J lost 3 bases; unmatched junction nucleotides: 4. Germline loops: CDR1 SGHRS, CDR2 YFSETQ. The CDR3 covers 16 residues. What was sequenced was PBMCs. The V and J genes are TRBV5-1 and TRBJ2-3, with TRBD2 matching over 10 bases. The source is a man between 60 and 75 years old in good health and CMV-seropositive. The CDR3 loop reads CASSLVSGGATDTQYF. As DNA, the CDR3 is TGCGCCAGCAGCTTGGTCAGCGGGGGGGCAACAGATACGCAGTATTTT.